The 28 T cell receptor beta chains given below trace back to one sample, sequenced in a study of control samples from healthy donors and cancer patients (dated by TCRdb to about 2020). The library was obtained by the immunoSEQ multiplex PCR assay. The clones in this table, taken by TCRdb from immuneACCESS, are in-frame only. Not every clone is retained; where verified, under half of the shortfall comes from an unresolved V gene, and the cause of the rest is unknown. This sample has about 77,000 clones in its table, and 85% to 95% of those were observed once. About 5% of the sample goes to the ten largest clones. Sequencing used blood. These receptors were obtained from a woman aged 60-75 years in good health.

The chain is built from TRBV5-4 and TRBJ1-1; the D is unclear. CDR1 is SGHNT and CDR2 is YYREEE in the germline V gene (reference sequence). The CDR3 runs to 13 residues. V lost 2 bases to trimming and J lost 2 bases, with 7 bases between them. As DNA, the CDR3 is TGTGCCAGCAGCTTCGGCCGTAACACTGAAGCTTTCTTT. Its protein product is CASSFGRNTEAFF. Drawing the rest from reference TRBV5-4 and TRBJ1-1, the complete variable domain is ETGVTQSPTHLIKTRGQQVTLRCSSQSGHNTVSWYQQALGQGPQFIFQYYREEENGRGNFPPRFSGLQFPNYSSELNVNALELDDSALYLCASSFGRNTEAFFGQGTRLTVV.

The chain employs TRBV10-3 and TRBJ2-5; possibly TRBD1 or TRBD2 for D (5 bases each). V lost 4 bases to trimming and J lost 10 bases, with 19 bases between them. This CDR3 contains 14 residues. Germline loops: CDR1 ENHRY, CDR2 SYGVKD. CDR3: CAISVRDERNVQYF. The CDR3 bases are TGTGCCATCAGTGTCAGGGACGAAAGGAATGTCCAGTACTTC.

The V and J genes are TRBV3-1 (or the pseudogene TRBV3-2) and TRBJ1-1; no clear D gene. V lost 1 base to trimming and J lost 0 bases, with 9 bases between them. Germline V CDR1 and CDR2: LGHDT, YNNKEL (reference sequence). The CDR3 length is 15 residues. The CDR3: CASSQVGALNTEAFF. Written as DNA, the CDR3 is TGTGCCAGCAGCCAAGTTGGCGCCTTGAACACTGAAGCTTTCTTT.

This chain connects TRBV6-5 to TRBJ1-4, with D hard to call. This CDR3 has 16 amino acids. Germline assignment: CDR1 MNHEY and CDR2 SVGAGI. V was trimmed by 0 bases and J by 0 bases, leaving 8 bases between them. CDR3 bases: TGTGCCAGCAGTTACTCGATCTGGCCAACTAATGAAAAACTGTTTTTT. It codes for CASSYSIWPTNEKLFF.

DNA for the CDR3: TGTGCCAGCAGTACCCCCGGGACAGGGGGTGGCAATCAGCCCCAGCATTTT. It encodes CASSTPGTGGGNQPQHF. V is TRBV28 and J is TRBJ1-5; 11 nucleotides match TRBD1. Germline trimming cut 5 bases from V and 2 bases from J; bases unmatched to any gene: 8. CDR3 length: 17 residues. Germline values: CDR1 MDHEN, CDR2 SYDVKM.

The DNA of the CDR3 is TGTGCCAGCAGCTTAGGACGGACGGGGGTTAACTATGGCTACACCTTC. Its protein is CASSLGRTGVNYGYTF. The V gene is TRBV7-9, the J gene TRBJ1-2, with D possibly being TRBD1 (5 bases). This CDR3 has 16 amino acids. CDR1 SEHNR and CDR2 FQNEAQ come from the germline V gene (reference sequence). Deletions cut 1 base from V and 1 base from J, with 13 bases between.

V usage is TRBV11-2 and J usage is TRBJ2-1; TRBD2 matches at 9 bases. Germline V gives CDR1 SGHAT, CDR2 FQNNGV. After removal of 6 bases from V and 4 bases from J, the junction contained 16 bases not matched to a gene. The CDR3 runs 18 residues. The CDR3 loop reads CASSPMAWREGRYNEQFF. The CDR3 coding sequence is TGTGCCAGCAGTCCGATGGCGTGGCGGGAGGGCCGGTACAATGAGCAGTTCTTC.

The chain recombines TRBV2 with TRBJ2-1; D is possibly TRBD2 (6 bases). With 4 bases removed from V and 10 bases from J, the gap between germline ends came to 14 bases. This CDR3 spans 13 amino acids. In germline, CDR1 is SNHLY, CDR2 FYNNEI. The DNA for the CDR3 is TGTGCCAGCAGTGTCCAGGGAGGTCAAGAGCAGTTCTTC. This codes for CASSVQGGQEQFF.

The chain uses TRBV9 and TRBJ2-7; TRBD2 matches at 9 bases. V lost 0 bases, J lost 7 bases, and 8 bases stayed unmatched. This CDR3 is built from 15 residues. Germline V gene sequence: CDR1 SGDLS, CDR2 YYNGEE. CDR3 amino acids: CASSVEASGDGEQYF. The DNA for the CDR3 is TGTGCCAGCAGCGTAGAGGCTAGCGGGGATGGAGAGCAGTACTTC.

The chain uses TRBV7-9 and TRBJ1-1; 7 nucleotides agree with TRBD1. Germline V gene lookup returns CDR1 SEHNR and CDR2 FQNEAQ (reference sequence). Trimming cost V 5 bases and J 1 base; bases outside gene matches: 7. The CDR3 has 15 amino acids. CDR3 region: CASSRGQVRNTEAFF. The CDR3 region has the DNA TGTGCCAGCAGCCGTGGACAGGTCAGGAACACTGAAGCTTTCTTT. The full variable domain, its missing parts supplied by reference TRBV7-9 and TRBJ1-1, is DTGVSQNPRHKITKRGQNVTFRCDPISEHNRLYWYRQTLGQGPEFLTYFQNEAQLEKSRLLSDRFSAERPKGSFSTLEIQRTEQGDSAMYLCASSRGQVRNTEAFFGQGTRLTVV.

The chain uses TRBV19 and TRBJ1-5; D is uncertain. Trimming shortened V by 4 bases and J by 5 bases, and 9 bases separated the two germline ends. The CDR3 is made up of 13 amino acids. Germline CDR1 is LNHDA and CDR2 is SQIVND (reference sequence). Written as DNA, the CDR3 is TGTGCCAGTAGTACACAAAGAGATCAGCCCCAGCATTTT. Translation: CASSTQRDQPQHF. Combining the CDR3 with reference TRBV19 and TRBJ1-5 gives the whole variable domain DGGITQSPKYLFRKEGQNVTLSCEQNLNHDAMYWYRQDPGQGLRLIYYSQIVNDFQKGDIAEGYSVSREKKESFPLTVTSAQKNPTAFYLCASSTQRDQPQHFGDGTRLSIL.

The chain recombines TRBV6-4 with TRBJ2-2, with TRBD1 matching over 11 bases. The trim removed 6 bases at V and 5 bases at J, leaving 5 bases unmatched. CDR1 and CDR2 (germline): MRHNA, SNTAGT. The CDR3 has 15 residues. CDR3 nucleotide sequence: TGTGCCAGCAGCGCCGGGACAGGGGGTACCGGGGAGCTGTTTTTT. Translated: CASSAGTGGTGELFF.

CDR3 amino acids: CASRTLPGETQYF. CDR3 in DNA: TGTGCCAGCAGAACCCTGCCGGGGGAGACCCAGTACTTC. V and J are TRBV7-2 and TRBJ2-5, with D possibly being TRBD2 (5 bases). The germline CDR1 and CDR2 sequences are SGHTA and FQGNSA. The CDR3 totals 13 residues. V lost 6 bases, J lost 5 bases, and 13 bases lay in between.

The chain carries TRBV4-1 and TRBJ2-3, with 8 bases that match TRBD2. The CDR3 is made up of 17 amino acids. Germline CDR1 is MGHRA and CDR2 is YSYEKL. Trimming took 3 bases from V and 0 from J; bases not matched to a gene: 8. The CDR3 protein is CASSQGTSGTSTDTQYF. Written as DNA, the CDR3 is TGCGCCAGCAGCCAGGGCACTAGCGGCACTAGCACAGATACGCAGTATTTT.

The chain joins TRBV6-1 to TRBJ2-1, with D perhaps matching TRBD2 (6 bases). Between the trimmed V and J ends, which lost 2 bases and 3 bases, there was a span of 11 bases. The CDR3 is 15 amino acids. From germline, CDR1 is MNHNS and CDR2 SASEGT. The CDR3, as DNA: TGTGCCAGCAGTGAACTCGCGGGAAACTACAATGAGCAGTTCTTC. Translating it yields CASSELAGNYNEQFF.

This chain uses TRBV6-5 with TRBJ2-3, with D unresolved. The ends were cut back, 0 bases at V and 0 bases at J, with 7 bases in the middle. CDR1 MNHEY and CDR2 SVGAGI come from the germline V gene. This CDR3 spans 15 amino acids. CDR3 in DNA: TGTGCCAGCAGTTACTCGGGGATTAGCACAGATACGCAGTATTTT. This sequence encodes CASSYSGISTDTQYF.

The chain combines TRBV18 with TRBJ2-1; possible D gene TRBD2, 5 bases. This CDR3 is 12 amino acids long. V lost 1 base and J 10 bases, leaving 8 bases between the germline ends. Germline V gene data show CDR1 as KGHSH and CDR2 as LQKENI. As DNA, the CDR3 is TGTGCCAGCTCACCACAAGGACTCGAGCAGTTCTTC. The encoded protein is CASSPQGLEQFF.

The chain is built from TRBV6-5 and TRBJ2-1; 13 positions agree with TRBD2. V shed 6 bases and J 5 bases; nucleotides not matched to a gene: 4. Looked up from germline, CDR1 is MNHEY and CDR2 is SVGAGI. This CDR3 region has 15 residues. This chain's CDR3 is CASRKGTSGNNEQFF. The CDR3 DNA sequence: TGTGCCAGCAGGAAGGGGACTAGCGGGAACAATGAGCAGTTCTTC.

This chain joins TRBV24-1 and TRBJ2-2; tentatively, D is TRBD1 (5 bases). CDR3 length: 14 amino acids. V was shortened by 8 bases and J by 1 base, with 10 bases between the two germline ends. In germline, CDR1 is KGHDR, CDR2 SFDVKD. The CDR3 DNA is TGTGCCACCAAGGCAGGGCAGAACACCGGGGAGCTGTTTTTT. Translating gives CATKAGQNTGELFF.

The rearrangement joins TRBV5-1 to TRBJ1-1, with 7 bases that match TRBD1. The CDR3 length is 13 residues. V lost 7 bases and J lost 4; bases outside the gene matches: 7. CDR1 and CDR2 from the germline V gene are SGHRS and YFSETQ. In nucleotides, the CDR3 is TGCGCCAGCGGGAGACAGGGTGGCACTGAAGCTTTCTTT. It encodes CASGRQGGTEAFF.

DNA of the CDR3: TGTGCCAGTAGTACGGACAGGGGGCTAACTGAAGCTTTCTTT. Translated: CASSTDRGLTEAFF. The chain uses TRBV19 and TRBJ1-1; TRBD1 agrees at 11 bases. The CDR3 covers 14 residues. Germline CDR1 LNHDA, CDR2 SQIVND (reference sequence). V was clipped by 4 bases and J by 5 bases; unmatched bases: 3.

This clone was observed once. This chain links TRBV6-2 or TRBV6-3 with TRBJ1-5; D call uncertain. Trimming removed 3 bases at V and 4 bases at J, with 10 bases between. The CDR3 runs to 14 residues. Germline V gene data show CDR1 as MNHEY and CDR2 as SVGEGT. The CDR3 DNA reads as TGTGCCAGCAGTTATCTCGGGGTGAATCAGCCCCAGCATTTT. It translates to CASSYLGVNQPQHF.

The V and J genes are TRBV27 and TRBJ1-2, with 7 bases identical to TRBD1. Germline V gene data show CDR1 as MNHEY and CDR2 as SMNVEV (reference sequence). CDR3 length equals 15 residues. The V and J ends lost 5 bases and 7 bases, in that order; junction bases with no gene match: 13. The CDR3 here is CASSPLGTVSSGYTF. CDR3 DNA: TGTGCCAGCAGTCCATTAGGGACAGTGAGTAGTGGCTACACCTTC.

The chain carries TRBV15 and TRBJ1-5, with TRBD1 matching 7 bases. The V segment lost 3 bases and the J segment 6 bases; nucleotides outside the gene matches: 8. This CDR3 is built from 15 residues. The germline V gene has CDR1 LNHNV and CDR2 YYDKDF (reference sequence). DNA for the CDR3: TGTGCCACCAGCAGGGGAGAGGGGGCCGTTCAGCCCCAGCATTTT. Encoded protein: CATSRGEGAVQPQHF.

The chain is built from TRBV20-1 and TRBJ2-1; D uncertain. The V gene lost 3 bases and the J gene lost 6 bases, with 9 bases spanning the gap. The CDR3 length is 12 residues. Germline CDR1 reads DFQATT; CDR2 reads SNEGSKA (reference sequence). The CDR3 nucleotides are TGCAGTGCTAGTTGGCTTTTCAATGAGCAGTTCTTC. Protein sequence: CSASWLFNEQFF.

The gene calls are TRBV5-4 and TRBJ1-2, with D uncertain. Trimming removed 5 bases from V and 1 base from J, with 9 bases in between. In germline, CDR1 is SGHNT, CDR2 YYREEE (reference sequence). CDR3 size: 13 residues. The CDR3 DNA sequence: TGTGCCAGCAGGCCTTATAGTAACTATGGCTACACCTTC. Protein product: CASRPYSNYGYTF.

The rearrangement joins TRBV7-6 to TRBJ2-1, with 7 bases identical to TRBD2. V trimming: 5 bases; J trimming: 5 bases; junction bases outside the gene matches: 9. The CDR3 spans 15 residues. Per germline, CDR1 SGHVS and CDR2 FNYEAQ. Written as DNA, the CDR3 is TGTGCCAGCAGCCCCCCGGGACTATCGAACAATGAGCAGTTCTTC. Encoded protein: CASSPPGLSNNEQFF.

The chain employs TRBV24-1 and TRBJ1-2, with D hard to call. CDR3 length: 13 amino acids. The germline CDR1 and CDR2 sequences are KGHDR and SFDVKD. With 9 bases removed from V and 7 bases from J, the gap between germline ends came to 17 bases. CDR3 region: CATPRRRSRGYTF. Written as DNA, the CDR3 is TGTGCCACCCCCCGTAGGAGGAGCCGTGGCTACACCTTC.